The rows below give T cell receptor beta chains drawn from one sample of a study of blood T cell repertoires in COVID-19. This table comes from immunoSEQ multiplex PCR, and its TCRdb copy is limited to in-frame clones, with some not included. Of 140,000 to 150,000 clones in the sample, approximately 80% were seen once. The sequencing input was PBMCs or T cells enriched from blood (not recorded which). These receptors originate from a woman aged 35 to 49 who had recovered from COVID-19. CDR3s leave out the opening cysteine and the closing phenylalanine or tryptophan. D genes are given only for firm matches.

v_call	j_call	d_call	cdr3_aa
TRBV6-5	TRBJ2-5	TRBD2	ATKVTGGGTQY
TRBV6-5	TRBJ2-1	TRBD2	ASSSNRGTSNNEQF
TRBV18	TRBJ2-1	NA	ASSPFEGSSYNEQF
TRBV3-1/TRBV3-2	TRBJ1-1	NA	ASSPGSPTMNTEAF
TRBV2	TRBJ1-1	NA	ASSADRNTEAF
TRBV29-1	TRBJ1-1	TRBD1	SVAGGQKNTEAF
TRBV2	TRBJ2-7	TRBD1	ASSAPGDRGYEQY
TRBV5-8	TRBJ2-7	NA	ASSLTGQGYEQY
TRBV29-1	TRBJ2-1	TRBD2	SVVSGRGNEQF
TRBV6-5	TRBJ1-1	NA	ASSYSQGLATEAF
TRBV5-5	TRBJ1-1	TRBD1	ASSPTGETEAF
TRBV30	TRBJ1-4	TRBD1	ASLTGTNEKLF
TRBV3-1/TRBV3-2	TRBJ1-1	NA	ASSLGRTGRNG
TRBV19	TRBJ2-6	NA	ASRGTTSSGANVLT
TRBV5-1	TRBJ2-5	TRBD2	ASSLGRGGASETQY
TRBV3-1/TRBV3-2	TRBJ1-1	TRBD1	ASSQEDRGSEAF
TRBV5-1	TRBJ2-2	TRBD2	ASSFLASGNTGELF
TRBV12-3/TRBV12-4	TRBJ1-1	NA	ASTPGNTEAF
TRBV5-8	TRBJ1-1	NA	ASSLNPTRQNTEAF
TRBV14	TRBJ1-2	NA	ASSQDGGVVEVGYT
TRBV5-4	TRBJ1-3	TRBD1	ASSTEGQGLGNTIY
TRBV7-8	TRBJ2-3	TRBD1	ASSPAGTGGYTDTQY
TRBV5-1	TRBJ2-2	TRBD1	ASSLRGRQGANTGELF
TRBV6-5	TRBJ1-5	NA	ASRWTVDSNQPQH
TRBV2	TRBJ1-2	NA	ASTDTNYGYT
TRBV20-1	TRBJ2-1	NA	SASRGNEQF
TRBV4-1	TRBJ2-2	NA	ASSAQPLESSATGELF
TRBV18	TRBJ2-3	TRBD1	ASSSRTGGTDTQY
TRBV27	TRBJ2-1	TRBD2	ASSFPSGGGYNEQF
TRBV7-8	TRBJ1-1	NA	ASSLAQGNTEAF
TRBV3-1/TRBV3-2	TRBJ2-7	TRBD2	ASSLGLAGRAYEQY